This TCR beta chain appears in the sequencing data of a study of T cells after yellow fever vaccination. Study context: Some fractions had low cell numbers, and these were prepared with SMART-Seq v4 Ultra Low Input. Study findings and constraints: FACS-sorted repertoires might harbor abundant contaminating clonotypes from the bulk population.

The length of the CDR3 is 13 residues. CDR1 is SQVTM, CDR2 ANQGSEA, per germline. Trimming pared 6 bases from V and 7 bases from J, leaving 19 bases between. This clonotype was picked up many times. The target antigen is unknown. TCRdb re-called the 5' RACE reads with MiXCR, one entry per CDR3 protein. The data contain 120,000 or so distinct CDR3 sequences, roughly 15% of them singletons. The chain joins TRBV29-1 to TRBJ2-7; the D gene is possibly TRBD1 (6 bases). This sample comprised CD8+ T cells sorted from PBMCs, obtained 5 days after the yellow fever booster vaccination. The receptor was derived from a man in his late teens or twenties who received the YFV17D yellow fever vaccine. This chain's CDR3 is CSVETGTPQEQYF. The DNA for the CDR3 is TGCAGCGTAGAAACCGGGACACCGCAGGAGCAGTACTTC.